This TCR beta chain was identified in a study of T cell repertoires in cytomegalovirus infection. In the study overall: The public TCR beta signatures pointed to both CMV infection and matching HLA type.

TCRdb reprocessed the reads via MiXCR and lists one record per CDR3 protein. The top ten hold roughly a quarter of the sample, which has 450,000 to 550,000 distinct CDR3 sequences, approximately 15% seen once. Unmatched junction bases numbered 7, after V lost 1 base and J lost 8 bases. This CDR3 spans 15 amino acids. Germline V gives CDR1 SGHAT, CDR2 FQNNGV. The study's findings and limits: The response measured ex vivo was dominated by TCR beta clonotypes (HLA-C-restricted and CMV-specific).

Note on this clonotype: The antigen is undetermined.

The sequence was collected from a human donor in good health (CMV status not recorded). Some clones in this sample may be carry-over from other donors' samples. V is TRBV11-2 and J is TRBJ1-4, with 7 bases aligning to TRBD1. Sequenced: CD8+ T cells from PBMCs. CDR3 bases: TGTGCCAGCAGCTTAGGGGACAGTAGAGGGGAAAAACTGTTTTTT. The encoded protein is CASSLGDSRGEKLFF.